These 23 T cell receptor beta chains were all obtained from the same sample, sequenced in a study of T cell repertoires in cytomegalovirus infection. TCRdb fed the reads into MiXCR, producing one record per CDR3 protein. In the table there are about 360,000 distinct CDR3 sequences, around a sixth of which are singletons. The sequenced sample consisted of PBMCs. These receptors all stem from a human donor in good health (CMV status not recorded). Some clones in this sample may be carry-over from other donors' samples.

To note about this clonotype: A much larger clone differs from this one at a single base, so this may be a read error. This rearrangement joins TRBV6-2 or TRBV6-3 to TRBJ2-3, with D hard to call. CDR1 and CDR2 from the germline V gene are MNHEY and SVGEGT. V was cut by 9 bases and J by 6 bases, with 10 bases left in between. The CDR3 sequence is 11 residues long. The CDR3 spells CASVGADTQYF. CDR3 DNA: TGTGCCAGTGTAGGAGCGGATACGCAGTATTTT.

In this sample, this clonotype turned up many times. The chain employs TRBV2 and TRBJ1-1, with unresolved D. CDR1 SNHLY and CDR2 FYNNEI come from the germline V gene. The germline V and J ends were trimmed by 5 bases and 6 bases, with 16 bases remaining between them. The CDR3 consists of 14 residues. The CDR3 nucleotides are TGTGCCAGCAGTTCCGACAACCATTACGCTGAAGCTTTCTTT. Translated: CASSSDNHYAEAFF.

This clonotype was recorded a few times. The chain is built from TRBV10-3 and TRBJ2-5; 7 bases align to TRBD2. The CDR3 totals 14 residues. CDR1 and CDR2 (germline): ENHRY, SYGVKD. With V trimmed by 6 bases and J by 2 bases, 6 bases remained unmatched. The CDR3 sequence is CAIRSPGGQETQYF. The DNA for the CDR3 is TGTGCCATCAGGAGCCCGGGGGGTCAAGAGACCCAGTACTTC.

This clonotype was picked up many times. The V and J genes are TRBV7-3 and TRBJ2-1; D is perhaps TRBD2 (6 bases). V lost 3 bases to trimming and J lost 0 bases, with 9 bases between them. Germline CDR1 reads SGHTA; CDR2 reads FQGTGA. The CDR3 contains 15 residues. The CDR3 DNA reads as TGTGCCAGCAGCTTGGGACTTAGCTCCTACAATGAGCAGTTCTTC. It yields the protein CASSLGLSSYNEQFF.

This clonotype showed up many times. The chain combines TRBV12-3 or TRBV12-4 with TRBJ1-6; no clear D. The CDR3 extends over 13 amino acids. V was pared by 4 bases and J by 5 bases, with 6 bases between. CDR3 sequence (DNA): TGTGCCAGCAGTTCATTCCATAATTCACCCCTCCACTTT. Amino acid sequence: CASSSFHNSPLHF.

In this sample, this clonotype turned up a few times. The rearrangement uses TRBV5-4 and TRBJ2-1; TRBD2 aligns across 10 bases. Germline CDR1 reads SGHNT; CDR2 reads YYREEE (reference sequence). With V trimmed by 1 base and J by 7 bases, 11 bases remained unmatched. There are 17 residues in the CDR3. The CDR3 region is CASSLPPLAGIGNEQFF. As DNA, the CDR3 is TGTGCCAGCAGCTTGCCACCACTAGCGGGAATCGGTAATGAGCAGTTCTTC.

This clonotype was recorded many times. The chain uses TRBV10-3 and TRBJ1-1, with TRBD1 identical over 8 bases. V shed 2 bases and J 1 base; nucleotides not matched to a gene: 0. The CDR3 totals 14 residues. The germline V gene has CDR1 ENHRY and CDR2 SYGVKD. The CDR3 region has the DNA TGTGCCATCAGTGAGGGGACAGGGAACACTGAAGCTTTCTTT. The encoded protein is CAISEGTGNTEAFF.

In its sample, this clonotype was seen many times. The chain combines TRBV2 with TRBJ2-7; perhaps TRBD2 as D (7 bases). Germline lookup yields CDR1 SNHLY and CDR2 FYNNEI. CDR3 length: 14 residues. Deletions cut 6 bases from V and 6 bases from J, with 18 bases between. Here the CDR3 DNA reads TGTGCCAGCAGCTCTCGGGGGGCAGACGCCGAGCAGTACTTC. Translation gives CASSSRGADAEQYF.

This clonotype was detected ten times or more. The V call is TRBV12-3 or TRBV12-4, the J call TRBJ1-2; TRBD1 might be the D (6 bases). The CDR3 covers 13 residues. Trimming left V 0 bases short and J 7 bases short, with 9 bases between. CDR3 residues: CASSLAGARGYTF. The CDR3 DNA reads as TGTGCCAGCAGTTTAGCGGGGGCCCGTGGCTACACCTTC.

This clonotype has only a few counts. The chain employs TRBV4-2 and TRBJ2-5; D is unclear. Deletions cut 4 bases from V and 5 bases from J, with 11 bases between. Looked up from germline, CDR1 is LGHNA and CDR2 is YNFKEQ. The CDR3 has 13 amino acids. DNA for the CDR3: TGTGCCAGCAGCCCAAACCCTCGGGAGACCCAGTACTTC. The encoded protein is CASSPNPRETQYF.

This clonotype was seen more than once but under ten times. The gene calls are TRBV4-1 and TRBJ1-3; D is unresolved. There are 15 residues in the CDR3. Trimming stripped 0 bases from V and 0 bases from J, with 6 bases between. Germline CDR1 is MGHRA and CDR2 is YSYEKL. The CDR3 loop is CASSQDSGSGNTIYF. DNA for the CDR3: TGCGCCAGCAGCCAAGACTCAGGCTCTGGAAACACCATATATTTT.

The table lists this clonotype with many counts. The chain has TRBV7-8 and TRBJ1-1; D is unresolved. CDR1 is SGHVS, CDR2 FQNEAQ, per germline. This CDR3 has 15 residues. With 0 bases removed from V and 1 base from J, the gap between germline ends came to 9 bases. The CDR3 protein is CASSLAKGTNTEAFF. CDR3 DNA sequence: TGTGCCAGCAGCTTAGCGAAGGGAACGAACACTGAAGCTTTCTTT.

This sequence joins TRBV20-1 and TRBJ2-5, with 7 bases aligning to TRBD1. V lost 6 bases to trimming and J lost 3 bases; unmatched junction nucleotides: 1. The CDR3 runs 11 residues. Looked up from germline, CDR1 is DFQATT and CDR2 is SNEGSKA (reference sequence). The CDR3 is CSAGTEETQYF. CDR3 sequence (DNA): TGCAGTGCGGGGACAGAAGAGACCCAGTACTTC.

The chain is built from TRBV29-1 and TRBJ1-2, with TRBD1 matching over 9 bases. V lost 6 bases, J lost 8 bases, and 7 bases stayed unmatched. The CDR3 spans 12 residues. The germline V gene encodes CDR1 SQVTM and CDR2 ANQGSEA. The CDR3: CSVQQGAQGYTF. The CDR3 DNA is TGCAGCGTCCAACAGGGGGCGCAGGGCTACACCTTC.

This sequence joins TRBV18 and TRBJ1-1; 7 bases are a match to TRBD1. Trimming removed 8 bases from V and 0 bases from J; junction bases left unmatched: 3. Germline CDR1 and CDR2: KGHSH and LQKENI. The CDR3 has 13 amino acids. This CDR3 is CASQGQLNTEAFF. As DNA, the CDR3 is TGTGCCAGCCAGGGACAGTTGAACACTGAAGCTTTCTTT.

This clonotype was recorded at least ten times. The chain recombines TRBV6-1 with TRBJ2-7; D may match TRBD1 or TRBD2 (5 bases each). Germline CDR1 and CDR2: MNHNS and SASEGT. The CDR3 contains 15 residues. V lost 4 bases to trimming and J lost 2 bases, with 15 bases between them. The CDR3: CASSVVVGPPYEQYF. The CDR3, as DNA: TGTGCCAGCAGTGTAGTAGTGGGACCTCCCTACGAGCAGTACTTC.

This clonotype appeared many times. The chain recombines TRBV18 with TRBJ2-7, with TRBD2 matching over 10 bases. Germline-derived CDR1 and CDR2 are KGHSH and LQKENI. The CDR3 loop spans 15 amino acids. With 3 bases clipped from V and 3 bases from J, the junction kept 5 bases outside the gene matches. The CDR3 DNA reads TGTGCCAGCTCACCGAGGACTAGCGGATACTACGAGCAGTACTTC. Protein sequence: CASSPRTSGYYEQYF.

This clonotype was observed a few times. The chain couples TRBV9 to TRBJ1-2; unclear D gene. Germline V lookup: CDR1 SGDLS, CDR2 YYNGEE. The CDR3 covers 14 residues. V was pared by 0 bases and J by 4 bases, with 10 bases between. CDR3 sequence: CASSVDGDLYGYTF. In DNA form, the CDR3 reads TGTGCCAGCAGCGTAGATGGGGATCTCTATGGCTACACCTTC.

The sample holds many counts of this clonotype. The CDR3 reads CASRLGLAAGEQFF. The CDR3 coding sequence is TGTGCCAGCAGGTTGGGACTAGCGGCGGGTGAGCAGTTCTTC. The chain carries TRBV7-6 and TRBJ2-1, with TRBD2 matching over 11 bases. V dropped 6 bases and J dropped 9; count of bases not matched to a gene: 7. Germline V gene data show CDR1 as SGHVS and CDR2 as FNYEAQ. The CDR3 has 14 amino acids.

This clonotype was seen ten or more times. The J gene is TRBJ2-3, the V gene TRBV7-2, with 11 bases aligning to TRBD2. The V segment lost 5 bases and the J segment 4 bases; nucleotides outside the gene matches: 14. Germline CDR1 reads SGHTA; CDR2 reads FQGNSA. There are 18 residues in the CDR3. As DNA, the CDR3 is TGTGCCAGCAGCCCGGGGGGGCTAGCGGGGGGTCTCGCAGATACGCAGTATTTT. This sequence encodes CASSPGGLAGGLADTQYF.

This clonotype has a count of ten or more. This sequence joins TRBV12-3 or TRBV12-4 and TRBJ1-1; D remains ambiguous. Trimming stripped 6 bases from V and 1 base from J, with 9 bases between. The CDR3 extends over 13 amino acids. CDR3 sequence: CASSELENTEAFF. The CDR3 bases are TGTGCCAGCAGCGAATTAGAGAACACTGAAGCTTTCTTT.

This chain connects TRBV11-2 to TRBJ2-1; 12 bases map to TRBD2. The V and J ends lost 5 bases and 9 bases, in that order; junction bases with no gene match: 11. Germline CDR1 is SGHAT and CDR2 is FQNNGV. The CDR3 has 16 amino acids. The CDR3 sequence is CASSPRTSGIAGEQFF. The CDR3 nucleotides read TGTGCCAGCAGCCCCCGGACTAGCGGGATTGCTGGTGAGCAGTTCTTC.

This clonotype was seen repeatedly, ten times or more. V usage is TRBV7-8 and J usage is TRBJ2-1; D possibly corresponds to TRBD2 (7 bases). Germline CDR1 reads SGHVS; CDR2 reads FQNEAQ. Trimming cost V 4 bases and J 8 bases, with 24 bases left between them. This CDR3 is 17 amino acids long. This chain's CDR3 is CASSWTAGGLAFDEQFF. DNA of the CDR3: TGTGCCAGCAGCTGGACCGCCGGGGGGCTAGCGTTCGATGAGCAGTTCTTC.